These T cell receptor beta chains were read from a single sample in a study of T cell changes during pregnancy in multiple sclerosis. Sequencing used immunoSEQ multiplex PCR; TCRdb keeps in-frame clones, though not all of them. Of around 95,000 clones in the sample, about 91% are singletons; the top ten hold around 2.1%. The input for sequencing was peripheral blood, taken after pregnancy. The receptors were gathered from a female donor in good health, enrolled as a control in a pregnancy study. The CDR3 runs from the conserved cysteine through the conserved F or W. A D gene is named only where the DNA matches it firmly. The size field is filled for only some rows; it gives once, few, many or a size class.

cdr3_length,j_call,d_call,clone_size,v_call,cdr3_aa,cdr3_nt
16,TRBJ2-1,TRBD2,once,TRBV4-1,CASSQETSGGANEQFF,TGCGCCAGCAGCCAAGAGACTAGCGGGGGGGCGAATGAGCAGTTCTTC
13,TRBJ2-1,.,once,TRBV7-3,CASSPSVSGEQFF,TGTGCCAGCAGCCCGTCGGTGAGTGGTGAGCAGTTCTTC
15,TRBJ1-1,.,.,TRBV9,CASTMGGEGDTEAFF,TGTGCCAGCACTATGGGCGGGGAGGGGGACACTGAAGCTTTCTTT
16,TRBJ2-5,TRBD2,.,TRBV2,CASSEAPGLAVETQYF,TGTGCCAGCAGTGAAGCTCCGGGACTAGCGGTAGAGACCCAGTACTTC
15,TRBJ1-2,TRBD1,.,TRBV7-2,CASSISRDRGEGYTF,TGTGCCAGCAGCATCTCCCGGGACAGAGGGGAAGGCTACACCTTC
15,TRBJ2-2,TRBD1,.,TRBV2,CASREQGANTGELFF,TGTGCCAGCAGGGAACAGGGGGCAAACACCGGGGAGCTGTTTTTT
14,TRBJ1-3,.,.,TRBV13,CASSSQHSGNTIYF,TGTGCCAGCAGCTCACAGCACTCTGGAAACACCATATATTTT
16,TRBJ1-2,.,.,TRBV19,CASSRYSGADNYGYTF,TGTGCCAGTAGTCGCTACTCAGGGGCCGATAACTATGGCTACACCTTC
16,TRBJ1-3,.,.,TRBV18,CASSPYDSFSGNTIYF,TGTGCCAGCTCACCGTACGACAGTTTCTCTGGAAACACCATATATTTT
13,TRBJ1-3,.,.,TRBV7-8,CASSPSTGNTIYF,TGTGCCAGCAGCCCTTCTACCGGAAACACCATATATTTT
13,TRBJ2-7,.,.,TRBV9,CASSASGSGEQYF,TGTGCCAGCAGCGCCTCAGGGTCTGGCGAGCAGTACTTC
14,TRBJ1-6,TRBD1,.,TRBV5-1,CASSLTGGNSPLHF,TGCGCCAGCAGCTTAACAGGGGGCAATTCACCCCTCCACTTT
13,TRBJ1-2,.,.,TRBV11-2,CASSSYRVDGYTF,TGTGCCAGCAGCTCGTACAGGGTAGATGGCTACACCTTC
13,TRBJ2-7,.,.,TRBV27,CASSSSGSVEQYF,TGTGCCAGCAGTTCAAGCGGATCGGTCGAGCAGTACTTC
14,TRBJ2-7,.,.,TRBV5-1,CASSLEAAAYEQYF,TGCGCCAGCAGCTTGGAAGCGGCCGCCTACGAGCAGTACTTC
14,TRBJ2-5,TRBD1,.,TRBV5-6,CASSLGTGWETQYF,TGTGCCAGCAGCTTGGGGACAGGGTGGGAGACCCAGTACTTC
17,TRBJ2-2,.,.,TRBV7-9,CASSFAAGVKNTGELFF,TGTGCCAGCAGCTTTGCCGCCGGGGTCAAGAACACCGGGGAGCTGTTTTTT
11,TRBJ1-2,.,.,TRBV20-1,CSAATEYGYTF,TGCAGTGCGGCCACAGAGTATGGCTACACCTTC
13,TRBJ1-2,.,once,TRBV23-1,CASSQPLQGGYTF,TGCGCCAGCAGTCAACCCCTACAGGGAGGCTACACCTTC
15,TRBJ2-2,.,.,TRBV9,CASSVGDTSTGELFF,TGTGCCAGCAGCGTAGGGGACACCAGCACCGGGGAGCTGTTTTTT
17,TRBJ1-2,.,.,TRBV14,CASSQDPSRSENYGYTF,TGTGCCAGCAGCCAAGATCCCAGTCGCAGCGAAAACTATGGCTACACCTTC
13,TRBJ1-4,TRBD1,.,TRBV25-1,CASSVRGDEKLFF,TGTGCCAGCAGTGTCAGGGGGGATGAAAAACTGTTTTTT
11,TRBJ2-2,.,.,TRBV10-1,CAPWGAGELFF,TGCGCCCCGTGGGGGGCCGGGGAGCTGTTTTTT
12,TRBJ2-3,.,.,TRBV28,CASSTYTDTQYF,TGTGCCAGCAGTACCTACACAGATACGCAGTATTTT
13,TRBJ2-7,TRBD2,.,TRBV5-4,CASLLAGVGEQYF,TGTGCCAGCCTACTAGCGGGAGTCGGCGAGCAGTACTTC